This T cell receptor beta chain emerged from a study of blood T cell repertoires in COVID-19. Study information: Collection of acute and convalescent COVID-19 samples took place in the United States, Italy and Spain. T cells, B-cell-depleted T cells, or PBMCs supplied cDNA or gDNA.

This clone was seen more than once but under ten times. As originally analysed: For nucleated cells, counts were estimated from reference gene primer amplification. TCRdb keeps only in-frame clones here, not all; method: immunoSEQ multiplex PCR. Clone size and V and J calls were adopted from that table, with D and trimming inferred from the DNA. There are about 89,000 clones in the sample; about three quarters occur only once, and 14% lies in the top ten. V gave up 0 bases and J gave up 4 bases, with 12 bases separating them. Germline loops: CDR1 MNHNS, CDR2 SASEGT. The CDR3 length is 15 residues. The chain recombines TRBV6-1 with TRBJ1-2, with unresolved D. The source of this sequence is a woman older than 75 with acute or convalescent COVID-19. Material: peripheral blood. The CDR3 nucleotides are TGTGCCAGCAGTGAAGCCCCTGAAATCGGCTATGGCTACACCTTC. It codes for CASSEAPEIGYGYTF.